Following are 25 T cell receptor beta chains from one sample sequenced in a study of CD8 T cells in Susac syndrome. RNA was extracted with the RNeasy kit, and a quantity of roughly 0.5 to 1 ug was reverse transcribed using random hexamers. TCRdb itself ran the immunoSEQ multiplex PCR reads through MiXCR, one entry per CDR3 protein. The data hold 180,000 or so distinct CDR3 sequences, with about 95% observed a single time. The source material was CD4+ T cells from PBMCs. Every receptor here comes from a human donor in good health.

The chain combines TRBV29-1 with TRBJ1-3; D is uncertain. The germline gives CDR1 SQVTM, CDR2 ANQGSEA. The ends were cut back, 0 bases at V and 3 bases at J, with 6 bases in the middle. The CDR3 runs 13 residues. The CDR3 DNA reads as TGCAGCGTTGAAGAGGGCCTTGGAAACACCATATATTTT. Translating it yields CSVEEGLGNTIYF.

The chain uses TRBV20-1 and TRBJ2-1; D tentatively reads TRBD1 or TRBD2 (5 bases each). V was pared by 2 bases and J by 5 bases, with 13 bases between. CDR1 DFQATT and CDR2 SNEGSKA come from the germline V gene (reference sequence). The CDR3 is 14 residues long. CDR3 residues: CSARPATADNEQFF. The CDR3 DNA is TGCAGTGCTAGACCAGCGACAGCGGACAATGAGCAGTTCTTC.

The chain is built from TRBV20-1 and TRBJ2-3; D is perhaps TRBD1 or TRBD2 (7 bases each). Looked up from germline, CDR1 is DFQATT and CDR2 is SNEGSKA (reference sequence). The CDR3 contains 13 residues. The V and J ends lost 2 bases and 5 bases respectively, with 11 bases between them. The CDR3 loop is CSARQGGLDTQYF. The DNA of the CDR3 is TGCAGTGCTAGACAGGGGGGGTTAGATACGCAGTATTTT.

J is TRBJ2-7 and V is TRBV4-3, with D perhaps matching TRBD2 (5 bases). This CDR3 spans 13 amino acids. V was clipped by 5 bases and J by 6 bases, with 14 bases between them. CDR1 and CDR2 from the germline V gene are LGHNA and YSLEER. The CDR3 here is CASSANQGGEQYF. The CDR3 DNA reads TGCGCCAGCAGCGCCAACCAAGGAGGCGAGCAGTACTTC.

The chain is built from TRBV4-3 and TRBJ2-5, with D possibly matching TRBD1 (5 bases). CDR3 length: 14 residues. V dropped 1 base and J dropped 5 bases, with 11 bases sitting between them. Germline V lookup: CDR1 LGHNA, CDR2 YSLEER. The CDR3 here is CASSQVGAGETQYF. In nucleotides, the CDR3 is TGCGCCAGCAGCCAAGTAGGGGCAGGGGAGACCCAGTACTTC.

The rearrangement links TRBV27 to TRBJ1-1; possible D gene TRBD1, 6 bases. There are 15 residues in the CDR3. V gave up 1 base and J gave up 1 base, with 10 bases separating them. CDR1 and CDR2 (germline): MNHEY, SMNVEV (reference sequence). In DNA form, the CDR3 reads TGTGCCAGCAGTTTATTGCAGGGGAGGAACACTGAAGCTTTCTTT. Its translation is CASSLLQGRNTEAFF.

The chain uses TRBV5-1 and TRBJ2-1, with 7 bases lining up with TRBD2. The CDR3 extends over 16 amino acids. Germline V gene data show CDR1 as SGHRS and CDR2 as YFSETQ. V gave up 0 bases and J gave up 7 bases; unmatched junction bases: 10. The CDR3 nucleotides are TGCGCCAGCAGCTTGGGCGGCCTAGCGGTGGGGAATGAGCAGTTCTTC. Its protein is CASSLGGLAVGNEQFF.

The rearrangement links TRBV29-1 to TRBJ1-1; perhaps TRBD1 as D (6 bases). This CDR3 is 15 amino acids long. V gave up 1 base and J gave up 3 bases, with 15 bases separating them. From germline, CDR1 is SQVTM and CDR2 ANQGSEA. The chain's CDR3 is CSVEGPGGGDTEAFF. In DNA form, the CDR3 reads TGCAGCGTTGAAGGCCCGGGAGGGGGAGACACTGAAGCTTTCTTT.

The chain couples TRBV15 to TRBJ1-2; D unclear. The CDR3 length is 16 residues. Per germline, CDR1 LNHNV and CDR2 YYDKDF (reference sequence). Trimming cost V 3 bases and J 2 bases, with 16 bases left between them. This chain's CDR3 is CATSRGSGVKNYGYTF. The CDR3 DNA sequence: TGTGCCACCAGCAGGGGTTCAGGAGTAAAGAACTATGGCTACACCTTC.

The V call is TRBV20-1, the J call TRBJ2-7, with 9 bases that match TRBD2. Germline trimming cut 3 bases from V and 2 bases from J; bases unmatched to any gene: 8. The CDR3 has 15 amino acids. Per germline, CDR1 DFQATT and CDR2 SNEGSKA (reference sequence). The CDR3 DNA reads as TGCAGTGCTAGGGAGTTCGCTAGCGGGGCCTACGAGCAGTACTTC. It encodes CSAREFASGAYEQYF.

V gene TRBV6-5 combines with J gene TRBJ2-1; 7 bases agree with TRBD2. J was trimmed by 6 bases and V by 6 bases; bases with no gene match: 8. The CDR3 has 14 residues. Germline-derived CDR1 and CDR2 are MNHEY and SVGAGI. In DNA, the CDR3 is TGTGCCAGCAGAGAAGCGGGGATTCCCAATGAGCAGTTCTTC. Its translation: CASREAGIPNEQFF.

The V and J genes are TRBV27 and TRBJ2-6, with 7 bases identical to TRBD1. The trim removed 5 bases at V and 4 bases at J, leaving 14 bases unmatched. Per germline, CDR1 MNHEY and CDR2 SMNVEV (reference sequence). The CDR3 spans 18 residues. The CDR3 sequence is CASSPQLLTGTGANVLTF. The CDR3 bases are TGTGCCAGCAGTCCGCAACTCCTGACAGGGACGGGGGCCAACGTCCTGACTTTC.

This clonotype was detected only a few times. The chain recombines TRBV4-2 with TRBJ1-1, with TRBD1 matching over 7 bases. V lost 4 bases to trimming and J lost 0 bases; unmatched junction nucleotides: 2. Germline V gene sequence: CDR1 LGHNA, CDR2 YNFKEQ. This CDR3 has 14 amino acids. Here the CDR3 DNA reads TGTGCCAGCAGCCGGGGACAGATGAACACTGAAGCTTTCTTT. Amino acids: CASSRGQMNTEAFF.

The chain joins TRBV20-1 to TRBJ2-5; D is uncertain. The CDR3 loop spans 13 amino acids. Germline V gene lookup returns CDR1 DFQATT and CDR2 SNEGSKA (reference sequence). The ends were cut back, 3 bases at V and 5 bases at J, with 13 bases in the middle. The CDR3 spells CSASTAKGETQYF. The CDR3, as DNA: TGCAGTGCTAGCACAGCCAAGGGTGAGACCCAGTACTTC.

The chain uses TRBV3-1 and TRBJ1-1, with no clear D. V lost 1 base and J lost 10, with 13 bases in between. This CDR3 contains 13 residues. The germline V gene has CDR1 LGHDT and CDR2 YNNKEL (reference sequence). CDR3 residues: CASSQGYGLGAFF. CDR3 in DNA: TGTGCCAGCAGCCAAGGCTACGGGTTGGGAGCTTTCTTT.

The chain uses TRBV7-6 and TRBJ1-2; D is perhaps TRBD1 (6 bases). The V and J ends lost 4 bases and 8 bases respectively, with 17 bases between them. CDR3 length: 14 amino acids. Germline loops: CDR1 SGHVS, CDR2 FNYEAQ. CDR3 sequence (DNA): TGTGCCAGCAGCTCCCGGGGGGCGCAAACCGGCTACACCTTC. Translating it yields CASSSRGAQTGYTF.

This clonotype was counted a single time. The gene calls are TRBV20-1 and TRBJ1-1; perhaps TRBD1 as D (5 bases). The CDR3 totals 13 residues. CDR1 is DFQATT, CDR2 SNEGSKA, per germline (reference sequence). V gave up 5 bases and J gave up 1 base, with 11 bases separating them. CDR3 region: CSAPVTGNTEAFF. CDR3 nucleotide sequence: TGCAGTGCTCCTGTTACAGGGAACACTGAAGCTTTCTTT.

The chain recombines TRBV12-3 or TRBV12-4 with TRBJ1-1; TRBD1 might be the D (6 bases). Deletions cut 5 bases from V and 4 bases from J, with 14 bases between. The CDR3 has 14 amino acids. CDR3 in amino acids: CASSPGTRVTEAFF. CDR3 in DNA: TGTGCCAGCAGTCCCGGGACACGAGTCACTGAAGCTTTCTTT.

This sequence joins TRBV20-1 and TRBJ2-5; 8 bases are shared with TRBD2. Germline loops: CDR1 DFQATT, CDR2 SNEGSKA (reference sequence). The J segment lost 5 bases and the V segment lost 6 bases, leaving 11 bases of the junction unmatched. CDR3 length: 14 amino acids. CDR3 nucleotides: TGCAGTGCCCCCGGCGGGGGCGGGAGGGAGACCCAGTACTTC. Its translation is CSAPGGGGRETQYF.

The chain is built from TRBV18 and TRBJ2-7; a possible D gene is TRBD2 (6 bases). CDR3 length: 14 amino acids. Germline lookup yields CDR1 KGHSH and CDR2 LQKENI. V lost 3 bases, J lost 2 bases, and 11 bases lay in between. The CDR3 protein is CASSPVRETYEQYF. The CDR3 nucleotides read TGTGCCAGCTCACCGGTCCGGGAGACCTACGAGCAGTACTTC. The full variable domain, completed using reference TRBV18 and TRBJ2-7, is NAGVMQNPRHLVRRRGQEARLRCSPMKGHSHVYWYRQLPEEGLKFMVYLQKENIIDESGMPKERFSAEFPKEGPSILRIQQVVRGDSAAYFCASSPVRETYEQYFGPGTRLTVT.

This clonotype showed up just a few times. This chain uses TRBV7-9 with TRBJ1-1; 7 nucleotides match TRBD1. This CDR3 is 14 amino acids long. J gave up 2 bases and V 5 bases, and 5 bases lay outside the gene matches. Germline V CDR1 and CDR2: SEHNR, FQNEAQ (reference sequence). DNA for the CDR3: TGTGCCAGCAGCCAGGGACAGTCCAACACTGAAGCTTTCTTT. This codes for CASSQGQSNTEAFF. Drawing the rest from reference TRBV7-9 and TRBJ1-1, the complete variable domain is DTGVSQNPRHKITKRGQNVTFRCDPISEHNRLYWYRQTLGQGPEFLTYFQNEAQLEKSRLLSDRFSAERPKGSFSTLEIQRTEQGDSAMYLCASSQGQSNTEAFFGQGTRLTVV.

The CDR3 DNA follows: TGTGCCAGCTCACCATCTTCGGGGACTGGAAACACCATATATTTT. Translation gives CASSPSSGTGNTIYF. The genes are TRBV18 and TRBJ1-3; D not resolved. The CDR3 contains 15 residues. V was clipped by 2 bases and J by 2 bases, with 10 bases between them. Germline CDR1 KGHSH, CDR2 LQKENI.

The genes are TRBV29-1 and TRBJ2-7; TRBD1 matches at 8 bases. J gave up 4 bases and V 6 bases, and 8 bases lay outside the gene matches. The germline CDR1 and CDR2 sequences are SQVTM and ANQGSEA. This CDR3 has 13 amino acids. The CDR3 DNA reads as TGCAGCGTAGTAAGGACAGGGCAATACGAGCAGTACTTC. This encodes CSVVRTGQYEQYF.

The V gene is TRBV4-2, the J gene TRBJ2-2; D gene uncertain. The ends were cut back, 0 bases at V and 4 bases at J, with 9 bases in the middle. This CDR3 contains 15 residues. Germline V gene lookup returns CDR1 LGHNA and CDR2 YNFKEQ. CDR3 region: CASSQDWASTGELFF. CDR3 bases: TGTGCCAGCAGCCAAGACTGGGCTAGCACCGGGGAGCTGTTTTTT.

The chain couples TRBV24-1 to TRBJ2-3, with 7 bases identical to TRBD2. Trimming removed 2 bases from V and 6 bases from J; junction bases left unmatched: 13. CDR1 is KGHDR and CDR2 is SFDVKD in the germline V gene. The CDR3 contains 17 residues. CDR3 sequence reads: CATSDSLPASGTDTQYF. CDR3 DNA: TGTGCCACCAGTGATTCCCTCCCGGCTAGCGGTACGGATACGCAGTATTTT.